These 8 T cell receptor beta chains came from one sample sequenced in a study of T cell changes during pregnancy in multiple sclerosis. Some clones are missing from TCRdb's copy, which holds only in-frame ones; the method was immunoSEQ multiplex PCR. The sample has roughly 89,000 clones, about 94% seen once. The sample in question was peripheral blood, obtained in the third trimester of pregnancy. All receptors derive from a female donor with multiple sclerosis, enrolled in a pregnancy study.

The chain joins TRBV15 to TRBJ2-2, with 14 bases fitting TRBD2. This CDR3 has 14 residues. The V gene end was trimmed by 9 bases and the J gene end by 6 bases; junction bases not matched to a gene: 3. Germline assignment: CDR1 LNHNV and CDR2 YYDKDF (reference sequence). The CDR3, as DNA: TGTGCCACTCGACTAGCGGGAGGGGCCGGGGAGCTGTTTTTT. Translated, it gives CATRLAGGAGELFF.

V is TRBV30 and J is TRBJ2-1, with TRBD2 identical over 8 bases. After removal of 2 bases from V and 5 bases from J, the junction contained 8 bases not matched to a gene. The CDR3 is 15 amino acids. Germline CDR1 GTSNPN, CDR2 SVGIG (reference sequence). The CDR3 DNA reads TGTGCCTGGAGTTTCGGGAGGGGTGGGAACAATGAGCAGTTCTTC. Protein product: CAWSFGRGGNNEQFF.

This chain uses TRBV27 with TRBJ2-1; TRBD2 agrees at 7 bases. The V and J ends lost 7 bases and 2 bases, in that order; junction bases with no gene match: 8. This CDR3 contains 15 residues. Per germline, CDR1 MNHEY and CDR2 SMNVEV (reference sequence). CDR3 loop: CASTSGTTTYNEQFF. The DNA for the CDR3 is TGTGCCAGCACATCCGGGACTACCACCTACAATGAGCAGTTCTTC.

The chain employs TRBV19 and TRBJ2-7; 12 positions agree with TRBD2. Per the germline V gene, CDR1 is LNHDA and CDR2 is SQIVND (reference sequence). Losses at the gene ends were 5 bases for V and 6 bases for J; bases not matched to a gene: 5. This CDR3 region has 14 residues. This CDR3 is CASSRLAGVSEQYF. For the CDR3, the DNA is TGTGCCAGTAGTCGACTAGCGGGAGTCAGCGAGCAGTACTTC.

This sequence joins TRBV7-2 and TRBJ2-3; 8 nucleotides agree with TRBD2. This CDR3 comprises 16 residues. Germline assignment: CDR1 SGHTA and CDR2 FQGNSA. After removal of 1 base from V and 2 bases from J, the junction contained 5 bases not matched to a gene. CDR3 protein: CASSLGQAGVTDTQYF. The CDR3 nucleotides read TGTGCCAGCAGCTTAGGGCAAGCGGGAGTCACAGATACGCAGTATTTT.

The chain is built from TRBV28 and TRBJ1-5; 7 bases line up with TRBD1. Germline V gene sequence: CDR1 MDHEN, CDR2 SYDVKM. The CDR3 is 14 amino acids. V was clipped by 8 bases and J by 6 bases; unmatched bases: 10. Written as DNA, the CDR3 is TGTGCCAGCGGTCGGGCAGGGGACAGTCAGCCCCAGCATTTT. Translating it yields CASGRAGDSQPQHF.

The chain employs TRBV28 and TRBJ2-2; TRBD2 matches at 7 bases. The CDR3 is 16 residues long. V shed 3 bases and J 7 bases; nucleotides not matched to a gene: 11. The germline V gene has CDR1 MDHEN and CDR2 SYDVKM. The CDR3 nucleotides are TGTGCCAGCAGTTTTGAGAGCGGGAATATCGACGGGGAGCTGTTTTTT. As protein: CASSFESGNIDGELFF. Variable domain in full (rest from reference TRBV28 and TRBJ2-2): DVKVTQSSRYLVKRTGEKVFLECVQDMDHENMFWYRQDPGLGLRLIYFSYDVKMKEKGDIPEGYSVSREKKERFSLILESASTNQTSMYLCASSFESGNIDGELFFGEGSRLTVL.

This chain joins TRBV9 and TRBJ2-7, with 10 bases fitting TRBD2. CDR1 SGDLS and CDR2 YYNGEE come from the germline V gene. V was pared by 1 base and J by 4 bases, with 8 bases of the junction left unmatched. The length of the CDR3 is 16 residues. The CDR3: CASSVNEREGGYEQYF. For the CDR3, the DNA is TGTGCCAGCAGCGTAAATGAGCGGGAGGGTGGGTACGAGCAGTACTTC.